The source of this T cell receptor beta chain is a study of T cell responses to AZD1222 COVID-19 vaccine. The wider study: Second doses were pooled across both intervals (about 4 or about 12 weeks). Study results and caveats: Sampling that yielded the repertoires occurred only after the peak T cell response. Clonal diversity was possibly underestimated, and the donors were mostly white British, with more females. Receipt of two AZD1222 doses was followed by a rise in Spike-specific TCR breadth and depth.

Germline V lookup: CDR1 MDHEN, CDR2 SYDVKM. J gave up 8 bases and V 4 bases, and 13 bases lay outside the gene matches. This CDR3 has 15 residues. As regards this clone: As yet, its antigen is unknown.

This table comes from immunoSEQ multiplex PCR, and its TCRdb copy is limited to in-frame clones, with some not included. This table has roughly 150,000 clones, around 88% appearing once. This TCR was recovered from an adult in good health. This sample comprised peripheral blood, obtained on day 0 of AZD1222 vaccination. V gene TRBV28 combines with J gene TRBJ1-2; 7 nucleotides align to TRBD1. The CDR3 here is CASSSPRTGDRGYTF. The CDR3 region has the DNA TGTGCCAGCAGTTCCCCTCGGACAGGCGATAGGGGCTACACCTTC.